This TCR beta chain was recovered during a study of control samples from healthy donors and cancer patients. This clone is a singleton in its sample. Germline V lookup: CDR1 MNHEY, CDR2 SVGAGI. With 5 bases clipped from V and 5 bases from J, the junction kept 8 bases outside the gene matches. The CDR3 contains 15 residues. Assay used: immunoSEQ multiplex PCR; TCRdb lists only in-frame clones, some missing. The sample lists fewer than 110,000 clones, 75% to 90% occurring once. The origin of this receptor is a man in his 60s with lung cancer. What was sequenced was PBMCs. The chain employs TRBV6-5 and TRBJ2-5; 10 nucleotides agree with TRBD1. This CDR3 reads CASSTAGTGVETQYF. The CDR3 DNA is TGTGCCAGCAGTACTGCCGGGACAGGGGTTGAGACCCAGTACTTC.